A single sample gave rise to the 27 T cell receptor beta chains below, sequenced in a study of identifying expanded T cells in peripheral blood. Some clones are missing from TCRdb's copy, which holds only in-frame ones; the method was immunoSEQ multiplex PCR. This table has approximately 90,000 clones, roughly 84% appearing once. Sample: blood. These receptors all come from a person aged 18 to 70 in good health.

The genes are TRBV7-6 and TRBJ2-7; D could derive from TRBD1 or TRBD2 (5 bases each). V was clipped by 3 bases and J by 3 bases, with 15 bases between them. The CDR3 has 15 amino acids. Looked up from germline, CDR1 is SGHVS and CDR2 is FNYEAQ. The CDR3: CASSLAMGVHYEQYF. CDR3 DNA: TGTGCCAGCAGCTTGGCCATGGGGGTCCACTACGAGCAGTACTTC.

This rearrangement joins TRBV7-9 to TRBJ2-5, with a possible D match to TRBD1 (6 bases). V lost 2 bases and J lost 2, with 9 bases in between. The CDR3 spans 14 residues. Germline values: CDR1 SEHNR, CDR2 FQNEAQ (reference sequence). CDR3 protein: CASSLQGTQETQYF. The CDR3 bases are TGTGCCAGCAGCTTACAGGGGACACAAGAGACCCAGTACTTC.

The chain recombines TRBV11-3 with TRBJ2-2, with a weak D call TRBD1 (6 bases). CDR1 SGHNT and CDR2 YENEEA come from the germline V gene. The V gene lost 2 bases and the J gene lost 0 bases, with 10 bases spanning the gap. CDR3 length: 16 amino acids. The CDR3 region is CASSLRGHSNTGELFF. In DNA, the CDR3 is TGTGCCAGCAGCTTACGGGGACATTCGAACACCGGGGAGCTGTTTTTT.

This chain uses TRBV2 with TRBJ1-5; no clear D. The ends were cut back, 9 bases at V and 0 bases at J, with 9 bases in the middle. This CDR3 has 13 amino acids. Germline assignment: CDR1 SNHLY and CDR2 FYNNEI. The CDR3 DNA is TGTGCCAGTAGGGCTGATAGCAATCAGCCCCAGCATTTT. Protein product: CASRADSNQPQHF. Together with reference TRBV2 and TRBJ1-5, the CDR3 gives the full variable domain: EPEVTQTPSHQVTQMGQEVILRCVPISNHLYFYWYRQILGQKVEFLVSFYNNEISEKSEIFDDQFSVERPDGSNFTLKIRSTKLEDSAMYFCASRADSNQPQHFGDGTRLSIL.

This chain links TRBV11-2 with TRBJ2-5, with no clear D. V was trimmed by 8 bases and J by 5 bases, leaving 18 bases between them. The CDR3 consists of 14 residues. Germline-derived CDR1 and CDR2 are SGHAT and FQNNGV. CDR3 nucleotide sequence: TGTGCCAGCCAAAAGGGAACCGCTTCGGAGACCCAGTACTTC. Amino acid sequence: CASQKGTASETQYF.

The chain has TRBV2 and TRBJ2-5, with D unresolved. CDR3 length equals 13 residues. Trimming pared 8 bases from V and 5 bases from J, leaving 15 bases between. The germline CDR1 and CDR2 sequences are SNHLY and FYNNEI. This chain's CDR3 is CASCWTIGETQYF. CDR3 DNA sequence: TGTGCCAGCTGCTGGACCATCGGGGAGACCCAGTACTTC.

The chain employs TRBV2 and TRBJ1-5, with TRBD1 identical over 10 bases. The CDR3 runs to 16 residues. The germline gives CDR1 SNHLY, CDR2 FYNNEI. V shed 6 bases and J 4 bases; nucleotides not matched to a gene: 9. This chain's CDR3 is CASSKLWTGGNQPQHF. CDR3 DNA: TGTGCCAGCAGCAAACTCTGGACAGGGGGAAATCAGCCCCAGCATTTT.

The rearrangement joins TRBV18 to TRBJ1-4; no reliable D call. The CDR3 totals 14 residues. V lost 8 bases and J 6 bases, leaving 16 bases between the germline ends. The germline V gene encodes CDR1 KGHSH and CDR2 LQKENI. The CDR3 region has the DNA TGTGCCAGCCACGGGAGGCCTTACGATGAAAAACTGTTTTTT. Translation: CASHGRPYDEKLFF.

The chain recombines TRBV7-6 with TRBJ2-5; unclear D gene. The ends were cut back, 1 base at V and 5 bases at J, with 5 bases in the middle. CDR1 and CDR2 from the germline V gene are SGHVS and FNYEAQ. The CDR3 runs 12 residues. The CDR3 sequence: CASSLGQETQYF. DNA of the CDR3: TGTGCCAGCAGCTTAGGGCAGGAGACCCAGTACTTC.

The chain recombines TRBV5-6 with TRBJ2-3; no firm D call. V shed 0 bases and J shed 2 bases, with 10 bases lying between them. The germline CDR1 and CDR2 sequences are SGHDT and YYEEEE. The CDR3 is 15 residues long. In nucleotides, the CDR3 is TGTGCCAGCAGCTTGGTTGGCCGGTTCACAGATACGCAGTATTTT. Its translation is CASSLVGRFTDTQYF.

The V gene is TRBV11-2, the J gene TRBJ1-2; D is ambiguous. V lost 7 bases to trimming and J lost 1 base, with 7 bases between them. CDR3 length equals 12 residues. Germline V lookup: CDR1 SGHAT, CDR2 FQNNGV. The CDR3 region is CASTSINYGYTF. The DNA of the CDR3 is TGTGCCAGCACCTCCATTAACTATGGCTACACCTTC.

This sequence joins TRBV7-6 and TRBJ1-2; no firm D call. Germline CDR1 SGHVS, CDR2 FNYEAQ. Trimming stripped 5 bases from V and 7 bases from J, with 14 bases between. This CDR3 has 13 amino acids. The CDR3 spells CASSPPGAAGYTF. The CDR3 DNA reads TGTGCCAGCAGCCCACCCGGCGCAGCTGGCTACACCTTC. Using reference TRBV7-6 and TRBJ1-2 for the parts outside the CDR3, the full variable domain is GAGVSQSPRYKVTKRGQDVALRCDPISGHVSLYWYRQALGQGPEFLTYFNYEAQQDKSGLPNDRFSAERPEGSISTLTIQRTEQRDSAMYRCASSPPGAAGYTFGSGTRLTVV.

This clone is a singleton in its sample. The chain recombines TRBV7-2 with TRBJ1-4; no clear D gene. Germline values: CDR1 SGHTA, CDR2 FQGNSA. V was cut by 6 bases and J by 10 bases, with 12 bases left in between. This CDR3 has 12 amino acids. CDR3 amino acids: CASSHEGGKLFF. Written as DNA, the CDR3 is TGTGCCAGCAGTCATGAGGGTGGAAAACTGTTTTTT.

The gene calls are TRBV25-1 and TRBJ1-5, with D possibly TRBD1 on 5 matching bases. V was cut by 8 bases and J by 0 bases, with 17 bases left in between. Germline V gene lookup returns CDR1 MGHDK and CDR2 SYGVNS. This CDR3 region has 16 residues. Here the CDR3 DNA reads TGTGCCAGCCCGGACACCACCTGCGATAGCAATCAGCCCCAGCATTTT. Its translation is CASPDTTCDSNQPQHF.

This clone came up a few times. J is TRBJ1-6 and V is TRBV7-9; D not certain. The germline V and J ends were trimmed by 1 base and 9 bases, with 7 bases remaining between them. The CDR3 covers 13 residues. From germline, CDR1 is SEHNR and CDR2 FQNEAQ (reference sequence). As DNA, the CDR3 is TGTGCCAGCAGCTTAGAAGGAATTTCACCCCTCCACTTT. Translation gives CASSLEGISPLHF.

J is TRBJ1-2 and V is TRBV30; D is undetermined. Trimming took off 2 bases at V and 11 bases at J, with 12 bases between the two ends. The CDR3 covers 11 residues. CDR1 and CDR2 (germline): GTSNPN, SVGIG (reference sequence). Here the CDR3 DNA reads TGTGCCTGGAGTAGGAGGATCTGGTACACCTTC. Its protein product is CAWSRRIWYTF.

The CDR3 sequence is CASMLAGGPSTDTQYF. The CDR3 DNA is TGTGCCAGCATGCTAGCGGGGGGGCCCAGCACAGATACGCAGTATTTT. This chain uses TRBV7-2 with TRBJ2-3, with TRBD2 identical over 12 bases. The germline V gene has CDR1 SGHTA and CDR2 FQGNSA. Trimming at V came to 7 bases and at J to 0 bases, leaving 5 bases not matched to a gene. The CDR3 spans 16 residues.

The chain carries TRBV5-4 and TRBJ2-5; D remains ambiguous. Germline V gives CDR1 SGHNT, CDR2 YYREEE (reference sequence). Between the trimmed V and J ends, which lost 4 bases and 4 bases, there was a span of 17 bases. This CDR3 is 15 amino acids long. The CDR3 here is CASSQPMGFRETQYF. In DNA form, the CDR3 reads TGTGCCAGCAGCCAACCGATGGGGTTTCGAGAGACCCAGTACTTC.

This clone has more than one count but fewer than ten. V usage is TRBV6-5 and J usage is TRBJ1-2; 7 bases are shared with TRBD1. Germline loops: CDR1 MNHEY, CDR2 SVGAGI. V lost 0 bases to trimming and J lost 8 bases; unmatched junction nucleotides: 6. The CDR3 has 14 amino acids. The DNA for the CDR3 is TGTGCCAGCAGTTACTCGGGCAGGGGGGGAGGCTACACCTTC. Amino acids: CASSYSGRGGGYTF.

The rearrangement links TRBV2 to TRBJ1-1, with a weak D call TRBD1 (6 bases). With 6 bases removed from V and 2 bases from J, the gap between germline ends came to 10 bases. CDR3 length: 13 amino acids. From germline, CDR1 is SNHLY and CDR2 FYNNEI. Here the CDR3 reads CASRTGQNTEAFF. CDR3 nucleotides: TGTGCCAGCAGGACAGGACAAAACACTGAAGCTTTCTTT. The variable domain in full, completed from reference TRBV2 and TRBJ1-1, reads EPEVTQTPSHQVTQMGQEVILRCVPISNHLYFYWYRQILGQKVEFLVSFYNNEISEKSEIFDDQFSVERPDGSNFTLKIRSTKLEDSAMYFCASRTGQNTEAFFGQGTRLTVV.

V is TRBV5-1 and J is TRBJ2-5, with TRBD2 matching 12 bases. V gave up 7 bases and J gave up 0 bases; unmatched junction bases: 7. CDR3 length: 16 amino acids. Germline CDR1 SGHRS, CDR2 YFSETQ. The chain's CDR3 is CASGFGTSGYQETQYF. The CDR3 nucleotides are TGCGCCAGCGGTTTTGGGACTAGCGGGTACCAAGAGACCCAGTACTTC.

This clone came up a few times. This rearrangement joins TRBV29-1 to TRBJ1-1; TRBD1 might be the D (6 bases). Germline assignment: CDR1 SQVTM and CDR2 ANQGSEA. The CDR3 length is 12 residues. V lost 7 bases and J 2 bases, leaving 11 bases between the germline ends. The CDR3 region has the DNA TGCAGCGGCTACAGGGCCAACACTGAAGCTTTCTTT. It translates to CSGYRANTEAFF.

The V and J genes are TRBV2 and TRBJ1-5; tentative D call: TRBD1 (5 bases). With 4 bases removed from V and 16 bases from J, the gap between germline ends came to 20 bases. This CDR3 is 13 amino acids long. Germline V gene sequence: CDR1 SNHLY, CDR2 FYNNEI. This CDR3 is CASSGPGEEDTHF. In nucleotides, the CDR3 is TGTGCCAGCAGTGGACCTGGTGAGGAGGACACTCATTTT. The full variable domain, completed using reference TRBV2 and TRBJ1-5, is EPEVTQTPSHQVTQMGQEVILRCVPISNHLYFYWYRQILGQKVEFLVSFYNNEISEKSEIFDDQFSVERPDGSNFTLKIRSTKLEDSAMYFCASSGPGEEDTHFGDGTRLSIL.

The rearrangement joins TRBV28 to TRBJ2-7, with D perhaps matching TRBD1 (5 bases). The CDR3 contains 13 residues. The V and J ends lost 4 bases and 4 bases respectively, with 11 bases between them. CDR1 is MDHEN and CDR2 is SYDVKM in the germline V gene. Here the CDR3 DNA reads TGTGCCAGCAGTTCAGGGAATCGGTACGAGCAGTACTTC. Translating it yields CASSSGNRYEQYF.

The rearrangement uses TRBV28 and TRBJ1-6; D is perhaps TRBD1 (5 bases). The CDR3 has 15 amino acids. Trimming took off 3 bases at V and 1 base at J, with 7 bases between the two ends. The germline gives CDR1 MDHEN, CDR2 SYDVKM. Here the CDR3 DNA reads TGTGCCAGCAGTTTTGGGGGTTCCTATAATTCACCCCTCCACTTT. This translates into CASSFGGSYNSPLHF.

CDR3 nucleotides: TGTGCCACCCAGGACAGGGGGCGCGGCTACACCTTC. Translating gives CATQDRGRGYTF. This sequence joins TRBV5-4 and TRBJ1-2; 11 bases match TRBD1. CDR3 length: 12 residues. The V gene end was trimmed by 9 bases and the J gene end by 8 bases; junction bases not matched to a gene: 6. Germline V lookup: CDR1 SGHNT, CDR2 YYREEE (reference sequence).

The CDR3 nucleotides read TGTGCCAGCAGCCCACCGGGGTGGAATGAGCAGTTCTTC. As protein: CASSPPGWNEQFF. The chain has TRBV9 and TRBJ2-1; perhaps TRBD2 as D (5 bases). The CDR3 has 13 amino acids. The germline CDR1 and CDR2 sequences are SGDLS and YYNGEE. The V end lost 4 bases, the J end lost 7 bases, and 12 bases lay between the germline ends.